This T cell receptor (beta chain) was observed in a study of blood T cell repertoires in COVID-19. Looking at the study overall: Specimens from acute and convalescent COVID-19 originated in the United States, Italy and Spain. The cDNA or gDNA used as material had been derived from T cells, B-cell-depleted T cells, or PBMCs.

The V end was cut by 6 bases, the J end by 4 bases, with 11 bases between. Germline V gene sequence: CDR1 MNHEY, CDR2 SVGAGI. This CDR3 has 13 amino acids. Per the authors' pipeline: Using reference gene primer amplification, nucleated cell counts were estimated. Libraries were prepared by immunoSEQ multiplex PCR; TCRdb keeps only in-frame clonotypes and omits some of them. Clone size and the V and J calls come from that table; the DNA yielded D and trimming. The sample shows 110,000 or so clones, 87% of them seen only once. This clone was recorded a few times. The chain couples TRBV6-5 to TRBJ2-3, with D maybe TRBD1 (6 bases). The TCR comes from a woman between 45 and 60 years old with acute or convalescent COVID-19. The specimen sequenced was peripheral blood. For the CDR3, the DNA is TGTGCCAGCAGGCTACAGGGTTCAGATACGCAGTATTTT. This sequence encodes CASRLQGSDTQYF.